Below are 27 T cell receptor beta chains sequenced from a single sample in a study of T cell responses to AZD1222 COVID-19 vaccine. TCRdb's copy holds only in-frame clones and misses some; the assay was immunoSEQ multiplex PCR. The sample carries more than 50,000 clones, approximately 90% recorded once. Sequencing used peripheral blood, obtained on day 0 of AZD1222 vaccination. Source of these receptors: an adult in good health.

The chain combines TRBV7-8 with TRBJ1-6; possibly TRBD1 for D (5 bases). CDR3 length equals 13 residues. Germline V gives CDR1 SGHVS, CDR2 FQNEAQ. With 3 bases removed from V and 10 bases from J, the gap between germline ends came to 10 bases. The CDR3 DNA reads TGTGCCAGCAGCTTTAGCCGGGACTCACCCCTCCACTTT. It specifies CASSFSRDSPLHF.

The chain carries TRBV5-4 and TRBJ1-6; 7 nucleotides align to TRBD1. Per the germline V gene, CDR1 is SGHNT and CDR2 is YYREEE (reference sequence). Germline trimming cut 4 bases from V and 9 bases from J; bases unmatched to any gene: 7. The CDR3 totals 14 residues. The CDR3 bases are TGTGCCAGCAGCGCCGGGACAGAGGCTTCACCCCTCCACTTT. Protein sequence: CASSAGTEASPLHF.

The chain employs TRBV7-9 and TRBJ1-1, with D maybe TRBD1 (5 bases). CDR1 is SEHNR and CDR2 is FQNEAQ in the germline V gene (reference sequence). CDR3 size: 14 residues. V lost 5 bases and J lost 4, with 14 bases in between. CDR3 in DNA: TGTGCCAGCAGCACGGGACTACCGGGCACTGAAGCTTTCTTT. Its protein is CASSTGLPGTEAFF.

V and J are TRBV19 and TRBJ2-3; 8 positions agree with TRBD2. CDR1 is LNHDA, CDR2 SQIVND, per germline (reference sequence). The CDR3 length is 15 residues. The ends lost 3 bases at V and 7 bases at J; junction bases unmatched: 9. The CDR3 region has the DNA TGTGCCAGTAGTATGGGCGGGGGGCCCATGAATACGCAGTATTTT. Encoded protein: CASSMGGGPMNTQYF.

V and J are TRBV10-1 and TRBJ1-1; 10 nucleotides agree with TRBD1. The V gene's germline CDR1 is WNHNN and CDR2 SYGVQD (reference sequence). Trimming took 3 bases from V and 4 from J; bases not matched to a gene: 8. The CDR3 contains 16 residues. CDR3 protein: CASSEGQGGRVTEAFF. The CDR3 DNA reads as TGCGCCAGCAGTGAAGGACAGGGGGGAAGAGTCACTGAAGCTTTCTTT.

This chain uses TRBV18 with TRBJ1-2, with TRBD1 matching 10 bases. Germline loops: CDR1 KGHSH, CDR2 LQKENI. This CDR3 is built from 14 residues. The V segment lost 3 bases and the J segment 7 bases; nucleotides outside the gene matches: 5. DNA of the CDR3: TGTGCCAGCTCACCTGGGACAGGGGTTGCTGGCTACACCTTC. Encoded protein: CASSPGTGVAGYTF.

The rearrangement links TRBV11-2 to TRBJ2-7; perhaps TRBD1 as D (5 bases). The CDR3 totals 16 residues. Germline V gene data show CDR1 as SGHAT and CDR2 as FQNNGV. V was pared by 4 bases and J by 1 base, with 17 bases between. CDR3 protein: CASSWSGQGISYEQYF. The DNA for the CDR3 is TGTGCCAGCAGCTGGTCCGGCCAGGGCATATCCTACGAGCAGTACTTC. The entire variable domain, with the rest obtained from reference TRBV11-2 and TRBJ2-7, is as follows: EAGVAQSPRYKIIEKRQSVAFWCNPISGHATLYWYQQILGQGPKLLIQFQNNGVVDDSQLPKDRFSAERLKGVDSTLKIQPAKLEDSAVYLCASSWSGQGISYEQYFGPGTRLTVT.

The rearrangement links TRBV5-4 to TRBJ1-2; D is ambiguous. Germline lookup yields CDR1 SGHNT and CDR2 YYREEE (reference sequence). This CDR3 has 12 amino acids. V was shortened by 2 bases and J by 5 bases, with 7 bases between the two germline ends. CDR3: CASSLTDYGYTF. Written as DNA, the CDR3 is TGTGCCAGCAGCTTAACAGATTATGGCTACACCTTC.

The chain links TRBV3-1 (or the pseudogene TRBV3-2) to TRBJ1-1; 10 nucleotides align to TRBD1. The germline CDR1 and CDR2 sequences are LGHDT and YNNKEL (reference sequence). The CDR3 length is 15 residues. V lost 1 base to trimming and J lost 7 bases; unmatched junction nucleotides: 6. The CDR3 spells CASSQGTGGSFEAFF. In DNA form, the CDR3 reads TGTGCCAGCAGCCAAGGGACAGGGGGATCTTTTGAAGCTTTCTTT.

The chain uses TRBV3-1 (or the pseudogene TRBV3-2) and TRBJ2-3, with unresolved D. The germline V gene has CDR1 LGHDT and CDR2 YNNKEL (reference sequence). The V end lost 1 base, the J end lost 0 bases, and 8 bases lay between the germline ends. This CDR3 has 15 amino acids. CDR3 DNA sequence: TGTGCCAGCAGCCAAGTAAGTCACAGCACAGATACGCAGTATTTT. It specifies CASSQVSHSTDTQYF.

The CDR3 DNA follows: TGCGCCAGCAGTTCCCGGTCCACTTACTATGGCTACACCTTC. Translated, it gives CASSSRSTYYGYTF. This chain links TRBV10-1 with TRBJ1-2; D call uncertain. Germline V gives CDR1 WNHNN, CDR2 SYGVQD (reference sequence). This CDR3 region has 14 residues. V was shortened by 5 bases and J by 3 bases, with 13 bases between the two germline ends.

The chain has TRBV3-1 (or the pseudogene TRBV3-2) and TRBJ1-1; D not certain. CDR1 LGHDT and CDR2 YNNKEL come from the germline V gene (reference sequence). Trimming took off 8 bases at V and 2 bases at J, with 9 bases between the two ends. The CDR3 sequence is 12 residues long. The CDR3 DNA follows: TGTGCCAGCTTCGGACCCAACACTGAAGCTTTCTTT. Translation: CASFGPNTEAFF.

The chain joins TRBV15 to TRBJ1-2, with D possibly being TRBD1 (6 bases). This CDR3 has 12 residues. The V end was cut by 5 bases, the J end by 2 bases, with 6 bases between. From germline, CDR1 is LNHNV and CDR2 YYDKDF (reference sequence). CDR3 loop: CATSQGNYGYTF. The CDR3, as DNA: TGTGCCACCAGCCAGGGGAACTATGGCTACACCTTC.

The V gene is TRBV18, the J gene TRBJ2-1, with 9 bases that match TRBD2. The CDR3 consists of 16 residues. Germline lookup yields CDR1 KGHSH and CDR2 LQKENI. The ends lost 3 bases at V and 2 bases at J; junction bases unmatched: 5. CDR3 bases: TGTGCCAGCTCACCGATCCTAGCGGGGACCTACAATGAGCAGTTCTTC. It translates to CASSPILAGTYNEQFF.

The chain couples TRBV6-6 to TRBJ1-5; 7 nucleotides align to TRBD1. The CDR3 runs to 15 residues. With 6 bases clipped from V and 4 bases from J, the junction kept 9 bases outside the gene matches. Germline CDR1 reads MNHNY; CDR2 reads SVGAGI (reference sequence). CDR3 amino acids: CASRRRDSRNQPQHF. The CDR3 DNA sequence: TGTGCCAGCAGACGACGGGACAGCCGTAATCAGCCCCAGCATTTT.

This chain joins TRBV3-1 (or the pseudogene TRBV3-2) and TRBJ1-6; 9 nucleotides agree with TRBD1. J lost 7 bases, V lost 4 bases, and 8 bases had no gene match. The CDR3 is 16 residues long. Germline V gives CDR1 LGHDT, CDR2 YNNKEL (reference sequence). The CDR3 coding sequence is TGTGCCAGCAGCCGTCGGACAGGGGTGGGGAATTCACCCCTCCACTTT. Translated: CASSRRTGVGNSPLHF.

V gene TRBV7-2 combines with J gene TRBJ2-2; maybe TRBD1 (5 bases). With 5 bases removed from V and 6 bases from J, the gap between germline ends came to 16 bases. Germline V gives CDR1 SGHTA, CDR2 FQGNSA. The CDR3 totals 15 residues. This CDR3 reads CASSPPGIRSGELFF. The CDR3 DNA follows: TGTGCCAGCAGCCCCCCAGGGATTCGGTCCGGGGAGCTGTTTTTT. The whole variable domain, remainder taken from reference TRBV7-2 and TRBJ2-2, is GAGVSQSPSNKVTEKGKDVELRCDPISGHTALYWYRQSLGQGLEFLIYFQGNSAPDKSGLPSDRFSAERTGGSVSTLTIQRTQQEDSAVYLCASSPPGIRSGELFFGEGSRLTVL.

This chain's CDR3 is CASSKVRLGYEQYF. DNA of the CDR3: TGTGCCAGCAGCAAAGTGCGGTTGGGCTACGAGCAGTACTTC. This chain joins TRBV21-1 and TRBJ2-7; the table gives TRBD2 as D, unverified against the DNA. TRBV21-1 is flagged as a pseudogene. The CDR3 consists of 14 residues.

The chain couples TRBV18 to TRBJ1-6; D remains ambiguous. The germline gives CDR1 KGHSH, CDR2 LQKENI. CDR3 length equals 16 residues. Trimming took 3 bases from V and 7 from J, leaving 16 bases between them. CDR3 sequence (DNA): TGTGCCAGCTCACCGCGCGGGGATAGTATAAATTCACCCCTCCACTTT. Translation gives CASSPRGDSINSPLHF.

This chain connects TRBV18 to TRBJ1-2; 7 bases are a match to TRBD1. Germline CDR1 reads KGHSH; CDR2 reads LQKENI. Trimming took 4 bases from V and 3 from J; bases not matched to a gene: 8. This CDR3 is built from 15 residues. CDR3 sequence: CASSLRQGLDYGYTF. CDR3 DNA: TGTGCCAGCTCACTCCGACAGGGTTTGGACTATGGCTACACCTTC.

The chain carries TRBV2 and TRBJ1-1; 8 nucleotides match TRBD1. With 0 bases clipped from V and 10 bases from J, the junction kept 7 bases outside the gene matches. The CDR3 length is 14 residues. Germline V CDR1 and CDR2: SNHLY, FYNNEI. The CDR3 DNA follows: TGTGCCAGCAGTGAAGCCCCAGGGGGCAAAGTAGCTTTCTTT. Translation: CASSEAPGGKVAFF.

This clone came up once. The gene calls are TRBV6-5 and TRBJ1-5; D may be TRBD1 (5 bases). Germline lookup yields CDR1 MNHEY and CDR2 SVGAGI. Trimming removed 11 bases at V and 1 base at J, with 15 bases between. The CDR3 is made up of 14 amino acids. The DNA for the CDR3 is TGTGCCTCCCGCCGGAGGGGCAGCAATCAGCCCCAGCATTTT. Amino acids: CASRRRGSNQPQHF.

The chain carries TRBV7-2 and TRBJ1-6; tentative D call: TRBD1 (6 bases). The CDR3 extends over 14 amino acids. The germline V and J ends were trimmed by 4 bases and 13 bases, with 17 bases remaining between them. Germline V gene lookup returns CDR1 SGHTA and CDR2 FQGNSA. CDR3: CASSYRDTINPLHF. CDR3 DNA: TGTGCCAGCAGCTACCGGGACACAATTAATCCCCTCCACTTT.

The chain links TRBV18 to TRBJ2-2, with a tentative D call TRBD1 (6 bases). Germline V lookup: CDR1 KGHSH, CDR2 LQKENI. The ends were cut back, 3 bases at V and 1 base at J, with 9 bases in the middle. The CDR3 covers 15 residues. In DNA form, the CDR3 reads TGTGCCAGCTCACCCCGGGACAAGAACACCGGGGAGCTGTTTTTT. It is translated as CASSPRDKNTGELFF.

The CDR3 loop is CASSLWGNTIYF. The CDR3 DNA reads as TGTGCCAGCAGTTTATGGGGAAACACCATATATTTT. The chain has TRBV12-3 or TRBV12-4 and TRBJ1-3; no reliable D call. CDR3 length: 12 residues. The germline V and J ends were trimmed by 2 bases and 4 bases, with 3 bases remaining between them.

The chain is built from TRBV6-5 and TRBJ1-2; D gene uncertain. This CDR3 region has 14 residues. Germline lookup yields CDR1 MNHEY and CDR2 SVGAGI. V was clipped by 3 bases and J by 8 bases, with 16 bases between them. The CDR3 nucleotides are TGTGCCAGCAGTTATGTGGGGATTGGGAGCGGCTACACCTTC. The encoded protein is CASSYVGIGSGYTF.

By proportion, this clone is medium-sized. The chain has TRBV7-3 and TRBJ2-7; D is unresolved. The germline CDR1 and CDR2 sequences are SGHTA and FQGTGA. The CDR3 spans 10 residues. V dropped 10 bases and J dropped 5 bases, with 9 bases sitting between them. CDR3 region: CATKKHEQYF. The CDR3 DNA reads as TGTGCCACCAAGAAGCACGAGCAGTACTTC.